A selection of T cell receptor beta chains follows, all from one sample in a study of blood T cell repertoires in COVID-19. Clones were read by immunoSEQ multiplex PCR, and TCRdb kept only the in-frame ones, dropping some. The table has 250,000 to 350,000 clones, approximately 85% seen once. The source material was PBMCs or T cells enriched from blood (not recorded which). These TCRs come from a woman aged 25 to 39 who had recovered from COVID-19. Both conserved end residues are part of each CDR3. The D gene is left open where the match is weak. Some rows mark clone size as missing; the rest say once, few, many or name a class of expanded clone.

CDR3 protein	CDR3 DNA	J gene	clone size	D gene	V gene
CSAITGGGEKLFF	TGCAGCGCTATAACAGGGGGCGGTGAAAAACTGTTTTTT	TRBJ1-4	.	TRBD1	TRBV29-1
CAISERQGEKIVGYTF	TGTGCCATCAGTGAGCGGCAGGGTGAAAAAATCGTTGGCTACACCTTC	TRBJ1-2	.	.	TRBV10-3
CASSIEPRAVEKLFF	TGTGCCAGTAGTATAGAGCCCAGGGCGGTCGAAAAACTGTTTTTT	TRBJ1-4	.	.	TRBV19
CASSFQGGRYGYTF	TGTGCCAGCAGTTTTCAGGGCGGTCGCTATGGCTACACCTTC	TRBJ1-2	.	.	TRBV6-5
CAISAGQGAEQYF	TGTGCCATCAGTGCGGGACAGGGGGCGGAGCAGTACTTC	TRBJ2-7	.	TRBD1	TRBV10-3
CASSQVTGTGELFF	TGTGCCAGCAGCCAAGTGACGGGAACCGGGGAGCTGTTTTTT	TRBJ2-2	.	.	TRBV3-1/TRBV3-2
CASSLRTSMNTEAFF	TGTGCCAGCAGTTTGAGGACAAGCATGAACACTGAAGCTTTCTTT	TRBJ1-1	.	.	TRBV28
CAAAGHLNTEAFF	TGTGCCGCCGCGGGGCACTTGAACACTGAAGCTTTCTTT	TRBJ1-1	.	.	TRBV10-3
CASSAPGGMETQYF	TGCGCCAGCAGCGCCCCCGGAGGGATGGAGACCCAGTACTTC	TRBJ2-5	.	.	TRBV5-1
CASSQAGLVETQYF	TGTGCCAGCAGCCAAGCGGGACTAGTGGAGACCCAGTACTTC	TRBJ2-5	once	TRBD2	TRBV3-1/TRBV3-2